These 30 T cell receptor beta chains originate from one sample sequenced in a study of T cell responses to AZD1222 COVID-19 vaccine (dated by TCRdb to the early 2020s). Interpreted using the paper, the time point label stands for: about 28 days (+/-7) after the second vaccine dose. Library preparation was by the immunoSEQ multiplex PCR assay. As stored in TCRdb, this immuneACCESS dataset retains in-frame rearrangements with V and J assigned. A fraction of the clones does not appear; measured against another copy, unresolved V genes explain less than half of the discrepancy, and the remainder lacks a known reason. Here the sample has more than 65,000 clones; approximately 82% occur a single time. The ten largest clonotypes hold around a quarter of the sample. This specimen was peripheral blood, taken 28 days after the second AZD1222 dose. The origin of the receptors is an adult who received the AZD1222 COVID-19 vaccine.

V is TRBV5-1 and J is TRBJ1-4; possible D gene TRBD1, 5 bases. Trimming removed 3 bases at V and 3 bases at J, with 18 bases between. Germline CDR1 reads SGHRS; CDR2 reads YFSETQ. The CDR3 runs 17 residues. DNA for the CDR3: TGCGCCAGCAGCTCGAACGCCTTGGCAGGGTCTAATGAAAAACTGTTTTTT. It is translated as CASSSNALAGSNEKLFF.

CDR3 in DNA: TGTGCCACCCTCGGTGCCGGGGGGAGCTACACTGAAGCTTTCTTT. Translated, it gives CATLGAGGSYTEAFF. The gene calls are TRBV10-3 and TRBJ1-1; D might be TRBD1 (5 bases). From germline, CDR1 is ENHRY and CDR2 SYGVKD. There are 15 residues in the CDR3. V was shortened by 10 bases and J by 3 bases, with 21 bases between the two germline ends.

The chain carries TRBV19 and TRBJ2-3, with TRBD2 identical over 8 bases. The CDR3 runs 15 residues. V lost 7 bases and J lost 2; bases outside the gene matches: 8. Germline V gene lookup returns CDR1 LNHDA and CDR2 SQIVND (reference sequence). Written as DNA, the CDR3 is TGTGCCAGTACACCGGGACTAGGGATCACAGATACGCAGTATTTT. This translates into CASTPGLGITDTQYF. The whole variable domain, filled in from reference TRBV19 and TRBJ2-3, reads DGGITQSPKYLFRKEGQNVTLSCEQNLNHDAMYWYRQDPGQGLRLIYYSQIVNDFQKGDIAEGYSVSREKKESFPLTVTSAQKNPTAFYLCASTPGLGITDTQYFGPGTRLTVL.

The chain is built from TRBV3-1 (or the pseudogene TRBV3-2) and TRBJ2-1, with a possible D match to TRBD1 (5 bases). The CDR3 length is 13 residues. CDR1 is LGHDT and CDR2 is YNNKEL in the germline V gene (reference sequence). The V end lost 4 bases, the J end lost 3 bases, and 7 bases lay between the germline ends. The CDR3 is CASSRQIYNEQFF. The CDR3 nucleotides are TGTGCCAGCAGCCGACAGATCTACAATGAGCAGTTCTTC.

The gene calls are TRBV3-1 (or the pseudogene TRBV3-2) and TRBJ1-3; unclear D gene. CDR3 size: 16 residues. The germline V and J ends were trimmed by 2 bases and 0 bases, with 11 bases remaining between them. The germline CDR1 and CDR2 sequences are LGHDT and YNNKEL (reference sequence). The CDR3 DNA sequence: TGTGCCAGCAGCCAATATCAGGTGTTCTCTGGAAACACCATATATTTT. Translation: CASSQYQVFSGNTIYF.

The rearrangement joins TRBV25-1 to TRBJ1-2; no firm D call. In germline, CDR1 is MGHDK, CDR2 SYGVNS. This CDR3 comprises 13 residues. Deletions cut 2 bases from V and 4 bases from J, with 8 bases between. The CDR3, as DNA: TGTGCCAGCAGTGAAAACAGCGGCTATGGCTACACCTTC. Translated, it gives CASSENSGYGYTF.

The CDR3 DNA follows: TGTGCCAGCAGCTTAGGAGATGCTAACTATGGCTACACCTTC. Amino acid sequence: CASSLGDANYGYTF. V gene TRBV11-3 combines with J gene TRBJ1-2; D not certain. Germline V gene lookup returns CDR1 SGHNT and CDR2 YENEEA. The CDR3 contains 14 residues. Trimming shortened V by 1 base and J by 0 bases, and 6 bases separated the two germline ends.

The chain employs TRBV5-4 and TRBJ2-5; D is perhaps TRBD2 (5 bases). There are 14 residues in the CDR3. Germline V gives CDR1 SGHNT, CDR2 YYREEE (reference sequence). V gave up 1 base and J gave up 3 bases, with 10 bases separating them. This chain's CDR3 is CASSLTPAEETQYF. The CDR3 DNA reads as TGTGCCAGCAGCTTGACCCCAGCGGAAGAGACCCAGTACTTC. The complete variable domain, with remaining parts taken from reference TRBV5-4 and TRBJ2-5, reads ETGVTQSPTHLIKTRGQQVTLRCSSQSGHNTVSWYQQALGQGPQFIFQYYREEENGRGNFPPRFSGLQFPNYSSELNVNALELDDSALYLCASSLTPAEETQYFGPGTRLLVL.

CDR3: CASSLGKVLGPETQYF. The CDR3 region has the DNA TGTGCCAGCAGCTTAGGAAAAGTATTGGGCCCGGAGACCCAGTACTTC. This rearrangement joins TRBV11-3 to TRBJ2-5; D gene unclear. CDR3 length: 16 residues. Germline V gene sequence: CDR1 SGHNT, CDR2 YENEEA. Trimming shortened V by 1 base and J by 5 bases, and 17 bases separated the two germline ends.

The V gene is TRBV11-3, the J gene TRBJ2-6, with TRBD2 identical over 8 bases. CDR3 size: 17 residues. Germline V gene sequence: CDR1 SGHNT, CDR2 YENEEA. J was trimmed by 2 bases and V by 4 bases; bases with no gene match: 7. The CDR3: CASSSNLGGAGANVLTF. The CDR3 DNA is TGTGCCAGCAGCTCCAATCTCGGGGGGGCTGGGGCCAACGTCCTGACTTTC.

The V gene is TRBV9, the J gene TRBJ2-1; no definite D call. Germline V gene lookup returns CDR1 SGDLS and CDR2 YYNGEE. V lost 3 bases and J 10 bases, leaving 14 bases between the germline ends. The CDR3 is 13 amino acids. This CDR3 is CASSATNQREQFF. The CDR3 nucleotides read TGTGCCAGCAGCGCGACGAATCAACGCGAGCAGTTCTTC.

The rearrangement joins TRBV21-1 to TRBJ2-1; TRBD2, as called in the table, went unchecked against the DNA. TRBV21-1 is tagged as a pseudogene. The CDR3 sequence is 16 residues long. Here the CDR3 reads CASSINRASGDNEQFF. Written as DNA, the CDR3 is TGTGCCAGCAGCATAAATCGGGCTAGCGGAGACAATGAGCAGTTCTTC.

V and J are TRBV2 and TRBJ2-1, with TRBD1 as a possible D gene (5 bases). The CDR3 loop spans 11 amino acids. Germline loops: CDR1 SNHLY, CDR2 FYNNEI. Between the trimmed V and J ends, which lost 11 bases and 6 bases, there was a span of 11 bases. CDR3 in DNA: TGTGCCGGCGGACAATTCAATGAGCAGTTCTTC. It translates to CAGGQFNEQFF.

V usage is TRBV4-1 and J usage is TRBJ2-2; tentative D call: TRBD2 (5 bases). Germline CDR1 is MGHRA and CDR2 is YSYEKL. The CDR3 loop spans 14 amino acids. V gave up 4 bases and J gave up 4 bases, with 10 bases separating them. CDR3 sequence (DNA): TGCGCCAGCAGCCCACCCCGGGGCACCGGGGAGCTGTTTTTT. Translating it yields CASSPPRGTGELFF.

The sample holds one count of this clone. The V call is TRBV19, the J call TRBJ2-5; no definite D call. CDR3 length: 13 residues. CDR1 and CDR2 (germline): LNHDA, SQIVND (reference sequence). The V end lost 8 bases, the J end lost 4 bases, and 14 bases lay between the germline ends. The CDR3 DNA is TGTGCCAGTGTTCGTAAGGATGGAGAGACCCAGTACTTC. The encoded protein is CASVRKDGETQYF. Full variable domain (remainder filled in from reference TRBV19 and TRBJ2-5): DGGITQSPKYLFRKEGQNVTLSCEQNLNHDAMYWYRQDPGQGLRLIYYSQIVNDFQKGDIAEGYSVSREKKESFPLTVTSAQKNPTAFYLCASVRKDGETQYFGPGTRLLVL.

The chain couples TRBV19 to TRBJ1-2, with TRBD1 as a possible D gene (5 bases). The CDR3 has 11 residues. V was pared by 11 bases and J by 8 bases, with 15 bases between. Germline V CDR1 and CDR2: LNHDA, SQIVND (reference sequence). Here the CDR3 reads CALGGAGGYTF. In DNA form, the CDR3 reads TGTGCCCTGGGGGGTGCTGGCGGCTACACCTTC.

V is TRBV5-1 and J is TRBJ2-3, with D possibly matching TRBD2 (6 bases). Germline-derived CDR1 and CDR2 are SGHRS and YFSETQ. The V gene lost 4 bases and the J gene lost 1 base, with 10 bases spanning the gap. This CDR3 is built from 14 residues. CDR3 region: CASSPGLGTDTQYF. CDR3 nucleotide sequence: TGCGCCAGCAGCCCGGGACTGGGCACAGATACGCAGTATTTT.

This chain uses TRBV27 with TRBJ2-7, with a tentative D call TRBD2 (6 bases). Germline V CDR1 and CDR2: MNHEY, SMNVEV (reference sequence). The CDR3 contains 15 residues. With 2 bases removed from V and 4 bases from J, the gap between germline ends came to 15 bases. CDR3 coding DNA: TGTGCCAGCAGTTTACGGGGGAGAACGGGTTACGAGCAGTACTTC. This sequence encodes CASSLRGRTGYEQYF.

This chain connects TRBV6-5 to TRBJ2-7; 7 bases are a match to TRBD1. The J segment lost 2 bases and the V segment lost 6 bases, leaving 10 bases of the junction unmatched. CDR3 length: 15 residues. Germline V CDR1 and CDR2: MNHEY, SVGAGI. The CDR3 nucleotides read TGTGCCAGCAGGCTTGAGACAGGGCCCGCCTACGAGCAGTACTTC. Its translation is CASRLETGPAYEQYF.

This rearrangement joins TRBV11-2 to TRBJ1-2; 8 nucleotides match TRBD1. Germline V lookup: CDR1 SGHAT, CDR2 FQNNGV. The CDR3 extends over 13 amino acids. The V gene end was trimmed by 3 bases and the J gene end by 3 bases; junction bases not matched to a gene: 0. DNA of the CDR3: TGTGCCAGCAGCTTGACAGGGGACTATGGCTACACCTTC. Protein: CASSLTGDYGYTF.

This clone was detected only a few times. V is TRBV30 and J is TRBJ1-2; no definite D call. CDR3 length: 16 residues. V shed 1 base and J shed 6 bases, with 21 bases lying between them. Per the germline V gene, CDR1 is GTSNPN and CDR2 is SVGIG (reference sequence). CDR3 region: CAWSEEDFVIWDGYTF. Here the CDR3 DNA reads TGTGCCTGGAGTGAGGAGGATTTTGTTATTTGGGATGGCTACACCTTC.

The J gene is TRBJ2-3, the V gene TRBV9, with D possibly matching TRBD1 (5 bases). Germline V CDR1 and CDR2: SGDLS, YYNGEE. V lost 4 bases and J 3 bases, leaving 18 bases between the germline ends. The CDR3 spans 16 residues. The CDR3, as DNA: TGTGCCAGCAGCCCATTGGGGCCCGGCGGTACAGATACGCAGTATTTT. Translated, it gives CASSPLGPGGTDTQYF.

Notes on this clone: Other DNA sequences in the sample encode the same CDR3. The rearrangement links TRBV5-1 to TRBJ2-7, with 9 bases lining up with TRBD1. Per the germline V gene, CDR1 is SGHRS and CDR2 is YFSETQ. The CDR3 length is 16 residues. After removal of 4 bases from V and 1 base from J, the junction contained 9 bases not matched to a gene. The chain's CDR3 is CASSLSPGQGSYEQYF. CDR3 in DNA: TGCGCCAGCAGCCTGTCACCGGGACAGGGTTCCTACGAGCAGTACTTC.

The chain employs TRBV7-2 and TRBJ1-4, with D perhaps matching TRBD1 (5 bases). This CDR3 is 15 amino acids long. Per germline, CDR1 SGHTA and CDR2 FQGNSA. V lost 3 bases to trimming and J lost 5 bases, with 13 bases between them. DNA for the CDR3: TGTGCCAGCAGCTTTGATGGGACGAGGAATGAAAAACTGTTTTTT. Protein sequence: CASSFDGTRNEKLFF.

The chain recombines TRBV4-1 with TRBJ2-5, with D uncertain. V lost 1 base to trimming and J lost 5 bases, with 5 bases between them. Germline loops: CDR1 MGHRA, CDR2 YSYEKL. The CDR3 sequence is 12 residues long. The CDR3 region has the DNA TGCGCCAGCAGCCAAGTACATGAGACCCAGTACTTC. Amino acid sequence: CASSQVHETQYF.

V and J are TRBV6-2 or TRBV6-3 and TRBJ1-4, with D hard to call. The V end lost 4 bases, the J end lost 0 bases, and 3 bases lay between the germline ends. CDR3 length: 13 amino acids. CDR1 is MNHEY, CDR2 SVGEGT, per germline. In DNA, the CDR3 is TGTGCCAGCAGTTCAGCAACTAATGAAAAACTGTTTTTT. Translated, it gives CASSSATNEKLFF.

This rearrangement joins TRBV15 to TRBJ1-2, with TRBD1 matching 12 bases. Per germline, CDR1 LNHNV and CDR2 YYDKDF (reference sequence). CDR3 length: 16 residues. The V segment lost 5 bases and the J segment 7 bases; nucleotides outside the gene matches: 11. The CDR3 protein is CATSPVPGQGAGGYTF. The CDR3 DNA follows: TGTGCCACCAGCCCCGTTCCGGGACAGGGGGCCGGTGGCTACACCTTC.

The gene calls are TRBV5-4 and TRBJ2-5; 16 bases are a match to TRBD2. With 3 bases clipped from V and 5 bases from J, the junction kept 10 bases outside the gene matches. This CDR3 spans 18 amino acids. Germline assignment: CDR1 SGHNT and CDR2 YYREEE (reference sequence). The CDR3 DNA sequence: TGTGCCAGCAGCTGGGGGACTAGCGGGAGGGGGCATATGGAGACCCAGTACTTC. It yields the protein CASSWGTSGRGHMETQYF.

The rearrangement joins TRBV24-1 to TRBJ2-1, with D hard to call. Per germline, CDR1 KGHDR and CDR2 SFDVKD. The CDR3 contains 12 residues. Trimming cost V 1 base and J 9 bases, with 6 bases left between them. CDR3 DNA sequence: TGTGCCACCAGTGATTTAGTGGGTGAGCAGTTCTTC. Translation gives CATSDLVGEQFF.

The rearrangement uses TRBV7-9 and TRBJ1-2; TRBD1 matches at 8 bases. CDR1 is SEHNR and CDR2 is FQNEAQ in the germline V gene (reference sequence). Losses at the gene ends were 1 base for V and 11 bases for J; bases not matched to a gene: 9. The CDR3 consists of 14 residues. CDR3 sequence: CASSLEQGVRGYTF. CDR3 DNA: TGTGCCAGCAGCTTAGAACAGGGGGTTAGAGGATACACCTTC.